The 31 T cell receptor beta chains reported below all come from one sample, sequenced in a study of response to subunit inactivated influenza vaccine. TCRdb ran MiXCR on the RT-PCR reads and lists one entry per CDR3 protein. The top ten clones hold 13% of a sample with hundreds of thousands of distinct CDR3 sequences, around 8% of them seen once. The source was PBMCs from blood, collected roughly 24 months after vaccination. The receptors here all came from a man aged 45 to 75 who received an inactivated influenza vaccine.

This clonotype was observed many times. The chain is built from TRBV9 and TRBJ2-1, with D possibly TRBD2 on 6 matching bases. In germline, CDR1 is SGDLS, CDR2 YYNGEE. The CDR3 spans 18 residues. Trimming pared 3 bases from V and 2 bases from J, leaving 21 bases between. This CDR3 is CASSGSQRRGVAYNEQFF. The CDR3 coding sequence is TGTGCCAGCAGCGGCTCCCAACGGAGGGGCGTCGCCTACAATGAGCAGTTCTTC.

This chain joins TRBV5-1 and TRBJ1-1, with TRBD1 as a possible D gene (6 bases). CDR1 and CDR2 from the germline V gene are SGHRS and YFSETQ. This CDR3 is 15 amino acids long. V was shortened by 3 bases and J by 1 base, with 13 bases between the two germline ends. In DNA, the CDR3 is TGCGCCAGCAGCTGGATACAGGGACAGAACACTGAAGCTTTCTTT. Translating it yields CASSWIQGQNTEAFF. The whole variable domain, filled in from reference TRBV5-1 and TRBJ1-1, reads KAGVTQTPRYLIKTRGQQVTLSCSPISGHRSVSWYQQTPGQGLQFLFEYFSETQRNKGNFPGRFSGRQFSNSRSEMNVSTLELGDSALYLCASSWIQGQNTEAFFGQGTRLTVV.

This clonotype has at least ten counts. The V gene is TRBV29-1, the J gene TRBJ2-1; 8 bases fit TRBD2. J lost 2 bases, V lost 4 bases, and 4 bases had no gene match. Germline CDR1 reads SQVTM; CDR2 reads ANQGSEA. The CDR3 totals 14 residues. The CDR3 nucleotides are TGCAGCGTTGGTCCGGGAGGGCCCTACAATGAGCAGTTCTTC. Protein product: CSVGPGGPYNEQFF.

The sample holds a few counts of this clonotype. The V gene is TRBV4-3, the J gene TRBJ1-2; D possibly corresponds to TRBD1 (6 bases). V dropped 4 bases and J dropped 3 bases, with 18 bases sitting between them. This CDR3 has 16 residues. Germline V lookup: CDR1 LGHNA, CDR2 YSLEER. DNA of the CDR3: TGCGCCAGCAGCCCCTACTCCGACAGGACGCACTATGGCTACACCTTC. Protein: CASSPYSDRTHYGYTF.

Many counts were recorded for this clonotype. The junction departs from the called germline gene at one end, perhaps through a read error. The rearrangement uses TRBV12-3 or TRBV12-4 and TRBJ1-1; 8 positions match TRBD1. The CDR3 sequence is 15 residues long. CDR3 in amino acids: CASSLGTGLNTEAFF. DNA of the CDR3: TGCGCCAGCAGCTTGGGGACAGGTTTAAACACTGAAGCTTTCTTT.

This clonotype has more than one count but fewer than ten. The DNA of the CDR3 is TGCGCCAGCAGCTTCGCGGCACAGGCGAACACCGGGGAGCTGTTTTTT. Translating gives CASSFAAQANTGELFF. J is TRBJ2-2 and V is TRBV5-1, with a tentative D call TRBD1 (5 bases). This CDR3 has 16 residues. V was cut by 2 bases and J by 0 bases, with 11 bases left in between. Germline-derived CDR1 and CDR2 are SGHRS and YFSETQ.

This clonotype showed up just a few times. V usage is TRBV25-1 and J usage is TRBJ1-4; D is uncertain. Trimming shortened V by 7 bases and J by 7 bases, and 13 bases separated the two germline ends. This CDR3 spans 13 amino acids. Germline V gene lookup returns CDR1 MGHDK and CDR2 SYGVNS. The DNA for the CDR3 is TGTGCCAGCACCGACCCGTTGGGTGAAAAACTGTTTTTT. This codes for CASTDPLGEKLFF. The variable domain in full, completed from reference TRBV25-1 and TRBJ1-4, reads EADIYQTPRYLVIGTGKKITLECSQTMGHDKMYWYQQDPGMELHLIHYSYGVNSTEKGDLSSESTVSRIRTEHFPLTLESARPSHTSQYLCASTDPLGEKLFFGSGTQLSVL.

This clonotype was seen a few times. The J gene is TRBJ1-2, the V gene TRBV5-1; D not resolved. V was clipped by 0 bases and J by 5 bases, with 20 bases between them. The CDR3 totals 17 residues. The germline gives CDR1 SGHRS, CDR2 YFSETQ. Here the CDR3 reads CASSLEANGPRRYGYTF. CDR3 DNA: TGCGCCAGCAGCTTGGAGGCGAATGGGCCCCGTCGATATGGCTACACCTTC.

The chain joins TRBV5-6 to TRBJ2-7; D is possibly TRBD1 or TRBD2 (5 bases each). The germline V gene has CDR1 SGHDT and CDR2 YYEEEE. CDR3 length: 13 amino acids. V was cut by 0 bases and J by 5 bases, with 9 bases left in between. CDR3 sequence reads: CASSLAGANEQYF. The CDR3 coding sequence is TGTGCCAGCAGCTTGGCCGGGGCCAACGAGCAGTACTTC.

This clonotype was picked up many times. This chain's CDR3 is CSARDRSGLLTGEQFF. The CDR3 nucleotides read TGCAGTGCTAGAGATCGTAGCGGGCTACTGACAGGTGAGCAGTTCTTC. The chain joins TRBV20-1 to TRBJ2-1; D may be TRBD2 (7 bases). Germline V gene data show CDR1 as DFQATT and CDR2 as SNEGSKA (reference sequence). V shed 0 bases and J shed 9 bases, with 21 bases lying between them. The CDR3 contains 16 residues.

The chain couples TRBV7-2 to TRBJ1-2, with TRBD1 as a possible D gene (5 bases). In germline, CDR1 is SGHTA, CDR2 FQGNSA. CDR3 length: 13 amino acids. V gave up 0 bases and J gave up 9 bases, with 11 bases separating them. DNA for the CDR3: TGTGCCAGCAGCTTAGCTGGGGGGATAAGCTACACCTTC. This sequence encodes CASSLAGGISYTF.

This clonotype was recorded many times. The chain couples TRBV10-3 to TRBJ2-3; D possibly uses TRBD1 or TRBD2 (5 bases each). CDR1 is ENHRY, CDR2 SYGVKD, per germline. This CDR3 spans 14 amino acids. Deletions cut 1 base from V and 2 bases from J, with 7 bases between. The CDR3 DNA reads TGTGCCATCAGTGAGTGGGGGAACACAGATACGCAGTATTTT. Its translation is CAISEWGNTDTQYF.

This clonotype was detected a few times. The CDR3 DNA reads as TGTGCCTGGGATCGGGAGGGGCGGAATGAAAAACTGTTTTTT. Translation gives CAWDREGRNEKLFF. The V gene is TRBV30, the J gene TRBJ1-4; D may be TRBD1 (5 bases). Trimming took off 5 bases at V and 5 bases at J, with 15 bases between the two ends. This CDR3 is 14 amino acids long. Germline V gene lookup returns CDR1 GTSNPN and CDR2 SVGIG (reference sequence).

The chain combines TRBV6-2 or TRBV6-3 with TRBJ2-3, with D unresolved. The ends were cut back, 0 bases at V and 5 bases at J, with 9 bases in the middle. The CDR3 covers 14 residues. CDR1 and CDR2 (germline): MNHEY, SVGEGT. Here the CDR3 reads CASSYSALIDTQYF. Written as DNA, the CDR3 is TGTGCCAGCAGTTACTCCGCTCTGATAGATACGCAGTATTTT.

This clonotype came up a few times. This chain connects TRBV29-1 to TRBJ2-5; D gene uncertain. With 7 bases removed from V and 7 bases from J, the gap between germline ends came to 13 bases. Germline CDR1 is SQVTM and CDR2 is ANQGSEA. The CDR3 consists of 11 residues. The CDR3 DNA reads as TGCAGCGGGCGTGACTGGGCGACCCAGTACTTC. Translated, it gives CSGRDWATQYF.

This clonotype was seen more than once but under ten times. CDR3 DNA sequence: TGCGCCAGCCGAGGGACTAGCGGGAGGGCCCAGACCAATGAGCAGTTCTTC. It yields the protein CASRGTSGRAQTNEQFF. The J gene is TRBJ2-1, the V gene TRBV5-1, with TRBD2 identical over 16 bases. This CDR3 has 17 amino acids. V was pared by 7 bases and J by 6 bases, with 10 bases of the junction left unmatched. The germline CDR1 and CDR2 sequences are SGHRS and YFSETQ.

The chain links TRBV6-7 to TRBJ2-3; 10 nucleotides line up with TRBD2. Being an ORF, TRBV6-7 has a function that is uncertain. Germline trimming cut 0 bases from V and 2 bases from J; bases unmatched to any gene: 8. This CDR3 has 18 amino acids. CDR3 region: CASSYSMAGLAATDTQYF. CDR3 in DNA: TGTGCCAGCAGTTACTCGATGGCTGGACTAGCGGCCACAGATACGCAGTATTTT.

V gene TRBV7-9 combines with J gene TRBJ2-7, with unresolved D. V was clipped by 1 base and J by 2 bases, with 12 bases between them. Germline lookup yields CDR1 SEHNR and CDR2 FQNEAQ (reference sequence). CDR3 length: 15 residues. CDR3 sequence: CASSLGASPAYEQYF. The CDR3 nucleotides are TGTGCCAGCAGCTTAGGAGCATCGCCGGCCTACGAGCAGTACTTC.

In this sample, this clonotype turned up a few times. J is TRBJ1-2 and V is TRBV2; D is ambiguous. Per the germline V gene, CDR1 is SNHLY and CDR2 is FYNNEI. The ends were cut back, 2 bases at V and 3 bases at J, with 7 bases in the middle. The CDR3 has 13 residues. The CDR3 DNA reads as TGTGCCAGCAGTGAACTGCCATACTATGGCTACACCTTC. Protein: CASSELPYYGYTF.

The V call is TRBV20-1, the J call TRBJ1-5, with 7 bases fitting TRBD1. The germline V gene encodes CDR1 DFQATT and CDR2 SNEGSKA (reference sequence). Trimming took 3 bases from V and 0 from J; bases not matched to a gene: 8. The CDR3 spans 16 residues. CDR3 amino acids: CSASRDSDYSNQPQHF. CDR3 sequence (DNA): TGCAGTGCTAGCCGGGACAGCGATTATAGCAATCAGCCCCAGCATTTT.

This clonotype appeared many times. The rearrangement links TRBV18 to TRBJ2-5; a possible D gene is TRBD1 (6 bases). Germline V CDR1 and CDR2: KGHSH, LQKENI. Trimming stripped 0 bases from V and 2 bases from J, with 10 bases between. The CDR3 has 15 residues. The CDR3 region is CASSPPGHRQETQYF. Written as DNA, the CDR3 is TGTGCCAGCTCACCACCGGGACACCGACAAGAGACCCAGTACTTC.

This clonotype came up many times. The chain is built from TRBV20-1 and TRBJ1-6; D is perhaps TRBD1 (5 bases). The V gene lost 0 bases and the J gene lost 10 bases, with 16 bases spanning the gap. Germline CDR1 reads DFQATT; CDR2 reads SNEGSKA (reference sequence). The CDR3 is made up of 15 amino acids. DNA for the CDR3: TGCAGTGCTAGAGATAGGGCAGGGAGAGGGTCACCCCTCCACTTT. Translation: CSARDRAGRGSPLHF.

The sample holds many counts of this clonotype. J is TRBJ2-7 and V is TRBV3-1, with D perhaps TRBD1 (6 bases). Trimming took 1 base from V and 3 from J, leaving 19 bases between them. CDR1 and CDR2 (germline): LGHDT, YNNKEL (reference sequence). This CDR3 spans 17 amino acids. The CDR3 sequence: CASSQVSQGQIDYEQYF. The DNA of the CDR3 is TGTGCCAGCAGCCAAGTGTCCCAGGGACAAATAGACTACGAGCAGTACTTC.

This clonotype was detected many times. This chain joins TRBV6-6 and TRBJ2-5; D remains ambiguous. The CDR3 sequence is 11 residues long. From germline, CDR1 is MNHNY and CDR2 SVGAGI (reference sequence). The germline V and J ends were trimmed by 0 bases and 11 bases, with 7 bases remaining between them. CDR3 amino acids: CASSYSGLQYF. The CDR3 DNA is TGTGCCAGCAGTTACTCGGGTCTACAGTACTTC.

The chain has TRBV6-2 or TRBV6-3 and TRBJ1-2; D is undetermined. Trimming shortened V by 2 bases and J by 4 bases, and 14 bases separated the two germline ends. From germline, CDR1 is MNHEY and CDR2 SVGEGT. This CDR3 is built from 15 residues. CDR3 in DNA: TGTGCCAGCAGTTACGTGGACCCGAGGAGCTATGGCTACACCTTC. It encodes CASSYVDPRSYGYTF.

The chain joins TRBV5-1 to TRBJ2-7, with a possible D match to TRBD1 (6 bases). The germline CDR1 and CDR2 sequences are SGHRS and YFSETQ. The length of the CDR3 is 15 residues. V lost 4 bases to trimming and J lost 4 bases, with 18 bases between them. The CDR3 DNA follows: TGCGCCAGCAGCCCAAGCCGGGACACCGTTTACGAGCAGTACTTC. Residues: CASSPSRDTVYEQYF.

This chain connects TRBV5-6 to TRBJ2-3, with TRBD2 as a possible D gene (6 bases). Trimming took 2 bases from V and 3 from J, leaving 13 bases between them. The V gene's germline CDR1 is SGHDT and CDR2 YYEEEE. This CDR3 region has 15 residues. The CDR3 reads CASSLLTSRTDTQYF. CDR3 sequence (DNA): TGTGCCAGCAGCTTATTGACTAGTAGGACAGATACGCAGTATTTT. The full variable domain, completed using reference TRBV5-6 and TRBJ2-3, is DAGVTQSPTHLIKTRGQQVTLRCSPKSGHDTVSWYQQALGQGPQFIFQYYEEEERQRGNFPDRFSGHQFPNYSSELNVNALLLGDSALYLCASSLLTSRTDTQYFGPGTRLTVL.

This clonotype came up a few times. J is TRBJ1-5 and V is TRBV19; 12 bases are shared with TRBD1. Germline V CDR1 and CDR2: LNHDA, SQIVND (reference sequence). The CDR3 has 15 residues. Trimming removed 5 bases from V and 7 bases from J; junction bases left unmatched: 6. As DNA, the CDR3 is TGTGCCAGTAGTGCCGGGACAGGGGGCGCGCAGCCCCAGCATTTT. As protein: CASSAGTGGAQPQHF.

At least ten counts were recorded for this clonotype. The rearrangement uses TRBV4-1 and TRBJ2-1; TRBD1 matches 7 bases. Germline CDR1 MGHRA, CDR2 YSYEKL. With 0 bases clipped from V and 3 bases from J, the junction kept 5 bases outside the gene matches. This CDR3 is 16 amino acids long. In DNA form, the CDR3 reads TGCGCCAGCAGCCAAGAGGTGACAGGGTACTACAATGAGCAGTTCTTC. Translated: CASSQEVTGYYNEQFF.

This clonotype showed up just a few times. The chain has TRBV6-1 and TRBJ1-2; 8 bases fit TRBD1. The germline CDR1 and CDR2 sequences are MNHNS and SASEGT. This CDR3 spans 14 amino acids. The ends lost 6 bases at V and 4 bases at J; junction bases unmatched: 7. The CDR3 loop is CASSIRTGFYGYTF. For the CDR3, the DNA is TGTGCCAGCAGCATCCGGACAGGGTTCTATGGCTACACCTTC.

The chain links TRBV18 to TRBJ1-4; TRBD1 might be the D (6 bases). Deletions cut 3 bases from V and 4 bases from J, with 15 bases between. The germline V gene has CDR1 KGHSH and CDR2 LQKENI. This CDR3 contains 16 residues. The CDR3 DNA is TGTGCCAGCTCACCGCTACAGGGAAACCTTAATGAAAAACTGTTTTTT. It specifies CASSPLQGNLNEKLFF.